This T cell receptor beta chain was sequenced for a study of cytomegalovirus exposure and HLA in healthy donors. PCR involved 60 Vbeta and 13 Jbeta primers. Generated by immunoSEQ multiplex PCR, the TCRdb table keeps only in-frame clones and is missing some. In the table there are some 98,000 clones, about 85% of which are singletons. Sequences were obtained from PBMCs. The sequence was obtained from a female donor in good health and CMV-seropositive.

CDR3 loop: CASNSASGGRTGELFF. The DNA of the CDR3 is TGTGCCAGCAACTCCGCTAGCGGGGGGCGCACCGGGGAGCTGTTTTTT. The chain couples TRBV5-4 to TRBJ2-2, with TRBD2 matching 11 bases. Germline lookup yields CDR1 SGHNT and CDR2 YYREEE (reference sequence). This CDR3 contains 16 residues. V lost 6 bases, J lost 4 bases, and 8 bases stayed unmatched.